These 28 T cell receptor beta chains were all obtained from the same sample, sequenced in a study of breast tumors, draining lymph nodes, adjacent tissues. MiXCR was run by TCRdb on the multiplex PCR reads, yielding one entry per CDR3 protein. The sample holds roughly 100,000 distinct CDR3 sequences; 30% are singletons and the top ten take under 6%. Breast cancer patients provided tissue from their axillary draining lymph nodes. The sequenced material came from axillary lymph node tissue. The origin of the receptors is a female donor with breast cancer. Some clones in this sample may be carry-over from other donors' samples.

This chain links TRBV25-1 with TRBJ2-1; TRBD2 matches 9 bases. V dropped 4 bases and J dropped 4; count of bases not matched to a gene: 11. The CDR3 has 17 residues. Germline values: CDR1 MGHDK, CDR2 SYGVNS. The CDR3 DNA is TGTGCCAGCAGTGCTCTACCGGGACTAGCTTTATACAATGAGCAGTTCTTC. Its protein product is CASSALPGLALYNEQFF.

This clonotype was detected many times. The J gene is TRBJ2-7, the V gene TRBV5-6, with 7 bases that match TRBD2. V gave up 0 bases and J gave up 6 bases; unmatched junction bases: 3. This CDR3 region has 13 residues. CDR1 is SGHDT, CDR2 YYEEEE, per germline. CDR3 sequence reads: CASSLGLAAEQYF. For the CDR3, the DNA is TGTGCCAGCAGCTTGGGGCTAGCGGCCGAGCAGTACTTC.

This clonotype was observed once. The rearrangement uses TRBV13 and TRBJ1-3, with D hard to call. The CDR3 has 15 amino acids. Trimming removed 2 bases at V and 3 bases at J, with 11 bases between. Germline V gene lookup returns CDR1 PRHDT and CDR2 FYEKMQ (reference sequence). The CDR3 sequence is CASSLLPWSGNTIYF. The CDR3 DNA reads TGTGCCAGCAGCTTACTCCCCTGGAGTGGAAACACCATATATTTT.

With respect to this clonotype: In this CDR3 the conserved last residue, phenylalanine or tryptophan, is missing, so a read error is likely. The chain links TRBV6-1 to TRBJ2-1; TRBD2 aligns across 13 bases. Trimming removed 6 bases from V and 0 bases from J; junction bases left unmatched: 8. This CDR3 contains 18 residues. Germline values: CDR1 MNHNS, CDR2 SASEGT. The CDR3 sequence: CASRVQLAGGPSYNEQFV. The CDR3 region has the DNA TGTGCCAGCAGGGTTCAACTAGCGGGAGGGCCCTCCTACAATGAGCAGTTCGTC.

A few counts support this clonotype. Since a much larger clone is just one base distant, this may be a read error. V and J are TRBV5-1 and TRBJ2-5; a possible D gene is TRBD1 (5 bases). Germline V lookup: CDR1 SGHRS, CDR2 YFSETQ. This CDR3 has 15 residues. Trimming cost V 0 bases and J 5 bases, with 14 bases left between them. CDR3 residues: CASSLGVGPHETQYF. CDR3 DNA: TGCGCCAGCAGCTTGGGGGTGGGGCCACACGAGACCCAGTACTTC. Combining the CDR3 with reference TRBV5-1 and TRBJ2-5 gives the whole variable domain KAGVTQTPRYLIKTRGQQVTLSCSPISGHRSVSWYQQTPGQGLQFLFEYFSETQRNKGNFPGRFSGRQFSNSRSEMNVSTLELGDSALYLCASSLGVGPHETQYFGPGTRLLVL.

A note on this clonotype: The CDR3 does not end in the conserved phenylalanine or tryptophan, so this is likely a read error. The J gene is TRBJ1-1, the V gene TRBV24-1; TRBD1 matches 11 bases. Germline CDR1 and CDR2: KGHDR and SFDVKD. This CDR3 region has 16 residues. V was clipped by 3 bases and J by 4 bases; unmatched bases: 6. The CDR3 here is CATSDPGTGGITEAFL. The CDR3 DNA is TGTGCCACCAGTGATCCCGGGACAGGGGGGATCACTGAAGCTTTCCTT.

Only a few counts were recorded for this clonotype. V usage is TRBV28 and J usage is TRBJ2-2; 8 bases fit TRBD1. J lost 5 bases, V lost 5 bases, and 13 bases had no gene match. The CDR3 has 17 amino acids. Germline V lookup: CDR1 MDHEN, CDR2 SYDVKM. The CDR3 region has the DNA TGTGCCAGCAGTCCGTGGACAGGGCGAGAAGTAACCGGGGAGCTGTTTTTT. This encodes CASSPWTGREVTGELFF. Full variable domain (rest looked up from reference TRBV28 and TRBJ2-2): DVKVTQSSRYLVKRTGEKVFLECVQDMDHENMFWYRQDPGLGLRLIYFSYDVKMKEKGDIPEGYSVSREKKERFSLILESASTNQTSMYLCASSPWTGREVTGELFFGEGSRLTVL.

This clonotype showed up many times. The chain joins TRBV28 to TRBJ2-2; D may match TRBD1 or TRBD2 (7 bases each). The CDR3 totals 17 residues. Germline V gene sequence: CDR1 MDHEN, CDR2 SYDVKM. V lost 11 bases and J 3 bases, leaving 25 bases between the germline ends. CDR3 sequence: CASGGALSGADTGELFF. The CDR3 DNA is TGTGCCTCAGGGGGGGCCTTGAGCGGGGCTGACACCGGGGAGCTGTTTTTT.

The table lists this clonotype with many counts. This chain uses TRBV18 with TRBJ2-7; D is possibly TRBD2 (6 bases). Deletions cut 3 bases from V and 3 bases from J, with 9 bases between. CDR1 is KGHSH and CDR2 is LQKENI in the germline V gene. The length of the CDR3 is 13 residues. CDR3 region: CASSPADYYEQYF. CDR3 sequence (DNA): TGTGCCAGCTCACCCGCGGACTACTACGAGCAGTACTTC.

This clonotype was counted at least ten times. The V and J genes are TRBV4-1 and TRBJ1-6; D possibly corresponds to TRBD1 (5 bases). Germline loops: CDR1 MGHRA, CDR2 YSYEKL. V was pared by 0 bases and J by 10 bases, with 10 bases between. The CDR3 loop spans 14 amino acids. CDR3 sequence: CASSQDWGWSPLHF. The CDR3 DNA sequence: TGCGCCAGCAGCCAAGATTGGGGGTGGTCACCCCTCCACTTT.

This clonotype was observed many times. The V call is TRBV20-1, the J call TRBJ1-6, with unresolved D. This CDR3 has 16 amino acids. From germline, CDR1 is DFQATT and CDR2 SNEGSKA (reference sequence). V was trimmed by 6 bases and J by 3 bases, leaving 18 bases between them. CDR3 in DNA: TGCAGTGCGAGGGCCCTAACGGGGATCTATAATTCACCCCTCCACTTT. Residues: CSARALTGIYNSPLHF.

The sample holds many counts of this clonotype. The junction and the germline gene differ at one end; a read error may be behind it. The chain links TRBV5-1 to TRBJ2-3; 7 positions agree with TRBD1. CDR1 SGHRS and CDR2 YFSETQ come from the germline V gene. CDR3 length: 16 residues. Here the CDR3 DNA reads TGCGCCAGCAGCAGAGGGGACAGAATTACCACAGATGCGCAGTATTTT. As protein: CASSRGDRITTDAQYF.

This clonotype has more than one count but fewer than ten. The chain employs TRBV3-1 and TRBJ2-1; 8 bases are a match to TRBD2. The V segment lost 4 bases and the J segment 6 bases; nucleotides outside the gene matches: 14. CDR3 length equals 17 residues. Per the germline V gene, CDR1 is LGHDT and CDR2 is YNNKEL (reference sequence). CDR3: CASSREPAGGRGNEQFF. CDR3 DNA: TGTGCCAGCAGCCGCGAACCCGCGGGAGGAAGGGGCAATGAGCAGTTCTTC.

The chain couples TRBV20-1 to TRBJ2-7; TRBD1 is a possible D gene (5 bases). From germline, CDR1 is DFQATT and CDR2 SNEGSKA (reference sequence). This CDR3 is 15 amino acids long. V lost 6 bases and J 2 bases, leaving 20 bases between the germline ends. DNA of the CDR3: TGCAGTGCCGCTGATATTGGGGCTAGGGCCTACGAGCAGTACTTC. This gives the protein CSAADIGARAYEQYF.

Remarks on this clonotype: A read error may account for a junction end that differs from germline. The chain joins TRBV7-9 to TRBJ2-1; possibly TRBD2 for D (5 bases). The CDR3 extends over 13 amino acids. CDR1 and CDR2 (germline): SEHNR, FQNEAQ (reference sequence). CDR3: CASGFGGKREQFF. Here the CDR3 DNA reads TGCGCCAGCGGCTTCGGCGGAAAACGTGAGCAGTTCTTC.

This clonotype occurred many times. The chain employs TRBV7-2 and TRBJ2-7; D remains unclear. V was clipped by 4 bases and J by 0 bases, with 16 bases between them. Looked up from germline, CDR1 is SGHTA and CDR2 is FQGNSA. The CDR3 is made up of 16 amino acids. The CDR3 here is CASSWSRLVASYEQYF. In DNA, the CDR3 is TGTGCCAGCAGCTGGAGCAGGCTAGTGGCCTCCTACGAGCAGTACTTC.

Worth noting for this clonotype: A read error is likely, as this CDR3 ends without the conserved phenylalanine or tryptophan. The CDR3 here is CASSEAPGRGWGYEQYS. The CDR3 DNA reads as TGTGCCAGCAGTGAGGCGCCCGGACGGGGCTGGGGGTACGAGCAGTACTCC. The chain employs TRBV2 and TRBJ2-7; D tentatively reads TRBD1 or TRBD2 (5 bases each). Looked up from germline, CDR1 is SNHLY and CDR2 is FYNNEI. The CDR3 consists of 17 residues. Trimming left V 3 bases short and J 4 bases short, with 22 bases between.

In this sample, this clonotype turned up many times. J is TRBJ2-3 and V is TRBV30; D might be TRBD1 or TRBD2, each matching 6 bases. There are 12 residues in the CDR3. V was clipped by 0 bases and J by 6 bases, with 7 bases between them. Germline CDR1 GTSNPN, CDR2 SVGIG (reference sequence). The CDR3 coding sequence is TGTGCCTGGAGTGTAGGGGGGGATACGCAGTATTTT. Encoded protein: CAWSVGGDTQYF.

This clonotype was seen at least ten times. V gene TRBV5-5 combines with J gene TRBJ2-3; no definite D call. Trimming cost V 6 bases and J 10 bases, with 21 bases left between them. Germline V gene lookup returns CDR1 SGHKS and CDR2 YYEKEE (reference sequence). This CDR3 spans 14 amino acids. This chain's CDR3 is CASTTTPVSFAQYF. CDR3 coding DNA: TGTGCCAGCACCACAACCCCAGTGAGTTTCGCGCAGTATTTT.

This clonotype was recorded many times. The V call is TRBV7-6, the J call TRBJ1-2; 9 positions match TRBD1. The CDR3 length is 13 residues. CDR1 is SGHVS, CDR2 FNYEAQ, per germline. V trimming: 1 base; J trimming: 6 bases; junction bases outside the gene matches: 0. The CDR3 nucleotides read TGTGCCAGCAGCTTAGGGACAGGGGATGGCTACACCTTC. It translates to CASSLGTGDGYTF.

To note about this clonotype: At one boundary the junction diverges from the germline segment, which might be a read error. This chain links TRBV9 with TRBJ1-6; tentatively, D is TRBD1 (5 bases). The CDR3 covers 15 residues. Germline values: CDR1 SGDLS, CDR2 YYNGEE. The CDR3 region is CASSVRQGPNSPPHF. The CDR3 coding sequence is TGTGCCAGCAGCGTAAGGCAGGGACCCAATTCACCCCCCCACTTT.

Remarks on this clonotype: Compared with germline, one end of the junction differs, possibly owing to a read error. The V and J genes are TRBV6-5 and TRBJ1-2; 8 bases agree with TRBD1. The CDR3 is 17 residues long. The germline V gene has CDR1 MNHEY and CDR2 SVGAGI. In nucleotides, the CDR3 is TGTGCCAGCAGCTACTCACTACAGGGGGGCGCTGACTATGGCTACGCCTTC. Translated: CASSYSLQGGADYGYAF.

The chain is built from TRBV29-1 and TRBJ2-3, with unresolved D. With 6 bases removed from V and 7 bases from J, the gap between germline ends came to 23 bases. The CDR3 extends over 15 amino acids. CDR1 and CDR2 (germline): SQVTM, ANQGSEA. The CDR3, as DNA: TGCAGCGTGTCCCGGGCTAGAGAGTCTTTAAATACGCAGTATTTT. This sequence encodes CSVSRARESLNTQYF.

This clonotype has ten or more counts. V and J are TRBV7-9 and TRBJ2-1; D ambiguous. Germline loops: CDR1 SEHNR, CDR2 FQNEAQ (reference sequence). V lost 2 bases to trimming and J lost 8 bases, with 16 bases between them. This CDR3 region has 15 residues. The chain's CDR3 is CASSLKLAPKDEQFF. The CDR3 bases are TGTGCCAGCAGCTTAAAGTTAGCCCCCAAGGATGAGCAGTTCTTC.

This clonotype was picked up many times. The gene calls are TRBV12-3 or TRBV12-4 and TRBJ2-5; no definite D call. The CDR3 has 11 residues. Trimming removed 5 bases at V and 6 bases at J, with 7 bases between. The CDR3: CASSLEKTQYF. CDR3 nucleotides: TGTGCCAGCAGTCTTGAAAAGACCCAGTACTTC.

The chain employs TRBV4-1 and TRBJ1-4; no definite D call. With 3 bases removed from V and 8 bases from J, the gap between germline ends came to 13 bases. This CDR3 is built from 14 residues. CDR1 is MGHRA, CDR2 YSYEKL, per germline. This CDR3 is CASSHVRGGEKLFF. The DNA for the CDR3 is TGCGCCAGCAGCCACGTTCGAGGAGGGGAAAAACTGTTTTTT.

This clonotype showed up many times. This chain uses TRBV30 with TRBJ2-7; D gene uncertain. V was cut by 2 bases and J by 5 bases, with 16 bases left in between. The CDR3 sequence is 14 residues long. The V gene's germline CDR1 is GTSNPN and CDR2 SVGIG (reference sequence). The CDR3, as DNA: TGTGCCTGGAGTTCTAACTGGGTGGGAAACGAGCAGTACTTC. Protein: CAWSSNWVGNEQYF.

The chain links TRBV20-1 to TRBJ1-6; D is unresolved. CDR3 size: 12 residues. V shed 4 bases and J shed 8 bases, with 9 bases lying between them. Germline values: CDR1 DFQATT, CDR2 SNEGSKA (reference sequence). Here the CDR3 DNA reads TGCAGTGCTACCACGGGTTATTCACCCCTCCACTTT. Residues: CSATTGYSPLHF.